The rows below give T cell receptor beta chains drawn from one sample of a study of OX40 agonist ivuxolimab in advanced cancers. Sequencing was performed with immunoSEQ multiplex PCR; in TCRdb, only in-frame clones are kept and a portion is missing. The sample gives fewer than 15,000 clones, less than 90% of which show up once; around 67% is in the top ten. The sample was CD4+ or CD8+ T cells sorted from blood, taken in a trial of the OX40 agonist ivuxolimab. These receptors were taken from an adult with an advanced solid tumor such as melanoma, head and neck, liver or kidney cancer. The CDR3 runs from the conserved cysteine through the conserved F or W. Fields, in order: D gene, clone size, V gene, CDR3 length, J gene, CDR3 DNA, CDR3 protein. D genes are given only for firm matches. Rows may omit the clone size; those that give it use once, few, many or a size class.

.	.	TRBV2	15	TRBJ2-2	TGTGCCAGCAGTGAAATGGGGGCAGGCACCGGGGAGCTGTTTTTT	CASSEMGAGTGELFF
.	.	TRBV6-5	15	TRBJ1-1	TGTGCCAGCAGTCCCCGGGGCAGGGGAGGGTCTGAAGCTTTCTTT	CASSPRGRGGSEAFF
.	.	TRBV11-3	14	TRBJ2-1	TGTGCCAGCAGCTTAGATGTGGGGACCAATGAGCAGTTCTTC	CASSLDVGTNEQFF
TRBD2	many	TRBV9	15	TRBJ2-7	TGTGCCAGCAGCGCCCACGGGACTAGCGGCTACGAGCAGTACTTC	CASSAHGTSGYEQYF
.	.	TRBV4-3	15	TRBJ2-7	TGCGCCAGCAGCCAAGTTCGGGAGAGCTCCTACGAGCAGTACTTC	CASSQVRESSYEQYF
.	.	TRBV23-1	18	TRBJ2-6	TGCGCCAGCAGTCATAAACTTACGCAACAAAGTCGGGCCAACGTCCTGACTTTC	CASSHKLTQQSRANVLTF
.	medium-sized	TRBV30	12	TRBJ1-1	TGTGCCTGGAGGACCAGGGTAACTGAAGCTTTCTTT	CAWRTRVTEAFF
.	.	TRBV9	14	TRBJ2-1	TGTGCCAGCAGCGTAGAGAAGCGTTTCGATGAGCAGTTCTTC	CASSVEKRFDEQFF
.	.	TRBV27	16	TRBJ2-7	TGTGCCAGCAGTTTTGGAGGAACTCACCCCGCCTACGAGCAGTACTTC	CASSFGGTHPAYEQYF
TRBD2	.	TRBV6-5	15	TRBJ2-1	TGTGCCAGCAGATCCGGGACTAGCGGTTACAATGAGCAGTTCTTC	CASRSGTSGYNEQFF
.	.	TRBV2	17	TRBJ1-6	TGTGCCAGCTGGAGGTCGTCGGGGAGTGGTCCGAATTCACCCCTCCACTTT	CASWRSSGSGPNSPLHF
TRBD1	.	TRBV19	17	TRBJ1-1	TGTGCCAGTAGTATACTTCGACCGACAGGGGCGAACACTGAAGCTTTCTTT	CASSILRPTGANTEAFF
.	.	TRBV7-7	16	TRBJ2-2	TGTGCCAGCAGCTTAGCGGCGGGGACGAACACCGGGGAGCTGTTTTTT	CASSLAAGTNTGELFF
.	.	TRBV7-9	14	TRBJ2-1	TGTGCCAGCAGCTTAGGGACAGTCCCCCGTGAGCAGTTCTTC	CASSLGTVPREQFF
TRBD2	.	TRBV19	18	TRBJ2-1	TGTGCCAGTAGTATTGATGGAATGGCGGGAGCTGCAGACAATGAGCAGTTCTTC	CASSIDGMAGAADNEQFF
TRBD2	.	TRBV7-9	13	TRBJ2-3	TGTGCCAGCAGCTTAGCGCAGCGGGGGGGCATGCATTTT	CASSLAQRGGMHF
.	.	TRBV11-2	15	TRBJ2-7	TGTGCCAGCAGCTTAGGACAGAGTCCTTCTTACGAGCAGTACTTC	CASSLGQSPSYEQYF
.	once	TRBV20-1	11	TRBJ2-7	TGCAGTGCCTTTACGCTTGGGGAGCAGTACTTC	CSAFTLGEQYF
.	.	TRBV11-3	14	TRBJ2-7	TGTGCCAGCAGCTTAGACGGGGATGCCTACGAGCAGTACTTC	CASSLDGDAYEQYF
.	.	TRBV21-1	17	TRBJ1-3	TGTGCCAGCAGCCCTCGACAGGCTAAGGCCTCTGGAAACACCATATATTTT	CASSPRQAKASGNTIYF
.	hyperexpanded	TRBV6-5	13	TRBJ1-1	TGTGCCAGCAGTTACTCGATGAACACTGAAGCTTTCTTT	CASSYSMNTEAFF
TRBD2	.	TRBV7-9	17	TRBJ2-1	TGTGCCAGCAGCGAAAGGACTAGCGGTAGCTCCTACAATGAGCAGTTCTTC	CASSERTSGSSYNEQFF
TRBD2	.	TRBV18	15	TRBJ2-1	TGTGCCAGCTCACCCCCGGGAGAGCGGGAGGGTGAGCAGTTCTTC	CASSPPGEREGEQFF
.	.	TRBV6-8	15	TRBJ2-1	TGTGCCAGCAGTTGCCAACGGCAATCGAACAATGAGCAGTTCTTC	CASSCQRQSNNEQFF
.	.	TRBV5-1	17	TRBJ2-7	TGCGCCAGCAGCCCTACCAATTTCACCCTGAGCTCCTACGAGCAGTACTTC	CASSPTNFTLSSYEQYF
.	.	TRBV13	13	TRBJ2-1	TGTGCCAGCAGCTTAGGGCGAGGGTTTGAGCAGTTCTTC	CASSLGRGFEQFF
TRBD1	.	TRBV4-3	17	TRBJ1-3	TGCGCCAGCAGCCAAGGAGGGACAGTGGCGTCTGGAAACACCATATATTTT	CASSQGGTVASGNTIYF
.	once	TRBV9	15	TRBJ2-5	TGTGCCAGCAGCGTAGACGGGGGCTTACGGGAGACCCAGTACTTC	CASSVDGGLRETQYF
.	.	TRBV7-9	14	TRBJ1-5	TGTGCCAGCAGCCCCGGAGGGAGTCATCAGCCCCAGCATTTT	CASSPGGSHQPQHF
.	.	TRBV6-5	15	TRBJ1-1	TGTGCCAGCAGTTACCCTTCCGCCGGGGTGACTGAAGCTTTCTTT	CASSYPSAGVTEAFF
.	.	TRBV4-1	14	TRBJ2-2	TGCGCCAGCAGCCAATTCACCGGGTTCGGGGAGCTGTTTTTT	CASSQFTGFGELFF
.	.	TRBV6-6	12	TRBJ1-2	TGTGCCAGCAGTTACGATCCAACTCGCTACACCTTC	CASSYDPTRYTF
TRBD2	.	TRBV11-3	14	TRBJ2-7	TGTGCCAGCAGCAACAAGACTAGCCGCTACGAGCAGTACTTC	CASSNKTSRYEQYF
TRBD2	.	TRBV29-1	14	TRBJ2-1	TGCAGCGCCCCGGTAGCGGGATACTACAATGAGCAGTTCTTC	CSAPVAGYYNEQFF
.	.	TRBV7-9	12	TRBJ1-3	TGTGCCAGCAGCTTAAGTCCAAACACCATATATTTT	CASSLSPNTIYF
.	.	TRBV30	11	TRBJ1-3	TGTGCCTGGAGTGTTGGAAACACCATATATTTT	CAWSVGNTIYF